Listed below are T cell receptor beta chains from one sample, sequenced in a study of cytomegalovirus exposure and HLA in healthy donors. Repertoires were generated with immunoSEQ multiplex PCR, while TCRdb's copy carries only in-frame clones and drops some. In the table there are some 160,000 clones, roughly four fifths of which are singletons. Input material: PBMCs. The receptors stem from a woman aged 35 to 49 in good health and CMV-seronegative. CDR3s include the opening cysteine and the closing phenylalanine or tryptophan. A D gene is named only where the DNA matches it firmly. Size values are once, few and many counts, or a class for expanded clones, and some rows have none.

V gene,clone size,J gene,D gene,CDR3 protein,CDR3 DNA
TRBV5-6,few,TRBJ1-1,TRBD1,CASTRTGRNTEAFF,TGTGCCAGCACCCGGACAGGGCGGAACACTGAAGCTTTCTTT
TRBV5-6,.,TRBJ1-6,TRBD1,CASSLEGGQGGSPLHF,TGTGCCAGCAGCTTGGAAGGGGGACAGGGGGGATCACCCCTCCACTTT
TRBV5-1,.,TRBJ2-1,TRBD1,CASSLTSGQGYNEQFF,TGCGCCAGCAGCTTAACGTCTGGACAGGGGTACAATGAGCAGTTCTTC
TRBV5-1,.,TRBJ1-6,.,CASSLGGGSSYNSPLHF,TGCGCCAGCAGCTTGGGGGGGGGAAGCTCCTATAATTCACCCCTCCACTTT
TRBV4-2,.,TRBJ1-4,.,CASSQIPSPRGKVNEKLFF,TGTGCCAGCAGCCAAATCCCCTCCCCGCGGGGGAAGGTGAATGAAAAACTGTTTTTT
TRBV2,once,TRBJ2-3,.,CASSPFRTDTQYF,TGTGCCAGCAGCCCCTTTCGCACAGATACGCAGTATTTT
TRBV6-1,.,TRBJ2-1,TRBD2,CASSESGGFYNEQFF,TGTGCCAGCAGTGAGAGCGGGGGGTTCTACAATGAGCAGTTCTTC
TRBV7-2,.,TRBJ2-3,TRBD2,CASSPGLAGPTDTQYF,TGTGCCAGCAGCCCCGGGCTAGCGGGTCCAACAGATACGCAGTATTTT
TRBV5-6,.,TRBJ2-5,.,CASSFGLRETQYF,TGTGCCAGCAGCTTTGGACTGCGAGAGACCCAGTACTTC
TRBV10-3,.,TRBJ2-1,TRBD1,CAISEGQGSYNEQFF,TGTGCCATCAGTGAGGGACAGGGCAGCTACAATGAGCAGTTCTTC
TRBV2,.,TRBJ1-5,TRBD1,CASSATGGWQPQHF,TGTGCCAGCAGTGCCACAGGGGGATGGCAGCCCCAGCATTTT
TRBV29-1,few,TRBJ2-3,TRBD1,CSAETGGRDTQYF,TGCAGCGCCGAAACAGGGGGCAGAGATACGCAGTATTTT
TRBV23-1,once,TRBJ1-1,.,CASSQSCGGAEDTEAFF,TGCGCCAGCAGTCAATCTTGCGGGGGCGCAGAGGACACTGAAGCTTTCTTT
TRBV6-1,.,TRBJ1-1,TRBD1,CASSDQGATEAFF,TGTGCCAGCAGTGATCAGGGGGCAACTGAAGCTTTCTTT
TRBV4-1,.,TRBJ1-6,TRBD1,CASSQDGLGGQLHF,TGCGCCAGCAGCCAAGACGGTTTAGGGGGCCAACTCCACTTT
TRBV11-2,once,TRBJ2-7,.,CASSLVSLAPYEQYF,TGTGCCAGCAGCTTAGTTTCGTTGGCACCCTACGAGCAGTACTTC
TRBV6-5,.,TRBJ1-2,TRBD1,CASRRGQPILNGYTF,TGTGCCAGCAGAAGGGGACAGCCGATTCTCAATGGCTACACCTTC
TRBV9,.,TRBJ1-1,.,CASSVGAQNTEAFF,TGTGCCAGCAGCGTGGGGGCCCAGAACACTGAAGCTTTCTTT
TRBV6-1,.,TRBJ2-3,.,CASSRASTDTQYF,TGTGCCAGCAGTCGAGCGTCCACAGATACGCAGTATTTT
TRBV2,.,TRBJ2-7,TRBD1,CASRAGTGSYYEQYF,TGTGCCAGCAGGGCGGGGACAGGGTCTTACTACGAGCAGTACTTC
TRBV5-1,.,TRBJ1-1,TRBD1,CASSAQGGNTEAFF,TGCGCCAGCAGCGCCCAGGGGGGGAACACTGAAGCTTTCTTT
TRBV9,.,TRBJ1-1,.,CASAPVGEAFF,TGTGCCAGCGCTCCGGTCGGTGAAGCTTTCTTT
TRBV9,few,TRBJ1-2,.,CASATTAGGYTF,TGTGCCAGCGCAACCACCGCGGGGGGCTACACCTTC
TRBV5-1,.,TRBJ1-3,.,CASSLQGGNTIYF,TGCGCCAGCAGCTTGCAGGGTGGAAACACCATATATTTT
TRBV13,.,TRBJ2-3,TRBD2,CASSSLLSSGGADTQYF,TGTGCCAGCAGCTCCCTGCTATCCAGCGGGGGGGCGGATACGCAGTATTTT
TRBV13,.,TRBJ1-2,TRBD1,CASSRTGQGVYGYTF,TGTGCCAGCAGCCGAACGGGACAGGGTGTCTATGGCTACACCTTC
TRBV27,.,TRBJ1-2,TRBD1,CASSLTLLTGRNYGYTF,TGTGCCAGCAGTTTAACCCTGTTGACAGGGAGAAACTATGGCTACACCTTC
TRBV4-2,.,TRBJ2-1,TRBD2,CASSHELAGGRNEQFF,TGTGCCAGCAGCCATGAACTAGCGGGGGGGCGGAATGAGCAGTTCTTC
TRBV7-9,once,TRBJ1-1,.,CASSNLQGVGWGAFF,TGTGCCAGCAGCAACCTGCAGGGCGTCGGCTGGGGAGCTTTCTTT
TRBV7-6,.,TRBJ2-7,TRBD1,CAIGTASSYEQYF,TGTGCCATTGGGACAGCTAGCTCCTACGAGCAGTACTTC
TRBV6-5,.,TRBJ2-1,.,CASKLLQGRVGEQFF,TGTGCCAGCAAGTTGCTGCAGGGCCGAGTTGGTGAGCAGTTCTTC
TRBV30,.,TRBJ2-7,.,CAWSLPSEQYF,TGTGCCTGGAGCCTTCCCAGCGAGCAGTACTTC
TRBV5-4,once,TRBJ1-1,TRBD1,CASSFGGGQMNTEAFF,TGTGCCAGCAGCTTTGGAGGGGGCCAGATGAACACTGAAGCTTTCTTT
TRBV11-2,.,TRBJ2-1,.,CASSYGGSGYNEQFF,TGTGCCAGCAGCTACGGGGGATCAGGGTACAATGAGCAGTTCTTC
TRBV18,.,TRBJ2-2,.,CASSPPGGRGTTGELFF,TGTGCCAGCTCACCACCTGGGGGACGGGGGACCACCGGGGAGCTGTTTTTT
TRBV5-1,.,TRBJ1-2,.,CASSSTVNYGYTF,TGCGCCAGCAGCTCGACAGTAAACTATGGCTACACCTTC
TRBV6-1,medium-sized,TRBJ2-7,TRBD2,CASSEASGGQYEQYF,TGTGCCAGCAGTGAAGCAAGCGGGGGACAATACGAGCAGTACTTC
TRBV6-5,.,TRBJ1-2,TRBD1,CASRLPGQGGYGYTF,TGTGCCAGCAGGCTACCGGGACAGGGAGGGTATGGCTACACCTTC
TRBV7-6,once,TRBJ2-5,.,CASSNPQGTKTQYF,TGTGCCAGCAGCAACCCTCAGGGTACAAAGACCCAGTACTTC
TRBV5-1,.,TRBJ1-1,.,CASSTGQSHTEAFF,TGCGCCAGCAGCACTGGACAGTCGCACACTGAAGCTTTCTTT
TRBV7-9,once,TRBJ2-1,TRBD1,CASSSLTGTGGNEQFF,TGTGCCAGCAGCTCGTTGACCGGGACAGGCGGCAATGAGCAGTTCTTC
TRBV5-8,.,TRBJ1-5,TRBD1,CASGTGQYSNQPQHF,TGTGCCAGCGGGACAGGGCAGTATAGCAATCAGCCCCAGCATTTT
TRBV28,.,TRBJ2-7,TRBD1,CASTPEGQGVSYEQYF,TGTGCCAGCACCCCGGAGGGACAGGGAGTTTCCTACGAGCAGTACTTC
TRBV7-9,.,TRBJ1-3,.,CASSWSSGNTIYF,TGTGCCAGCAGCTGGAGCTCTGGAAACACCATATATTTT
TRBV5-4,once,TRBJ2-2,TRBD2,CASNRRASGATGELFF,TGTGCCAGCAACCGTCGGGCTAGCGGGGCCACCGGGGAGCTGTTTTTT